The 11 T cell receptor beta chains presented below share a single source sample, sequenced in a study of OX40 agonist ivuxolimab in advanced cancers. Libraries were constructed by the immunoSEQ multiplex PCR assay. TCRdb obtained this table from immuneACCESS and retained in-frame rearrangements with V and J assigned. These tables miss some clones; where compared with another copy, unresolved V genes account for less than half of the shortfall, and the remainder is unexplained. The sample profile shows some 43,000 clones; around 87% of them were found once. Together, the top ten hold about a tenth of the sample. The specimen was CD4+ or CD8+ T cells sorted from blood, collected in a trial of the OX40 agonist ivuxolimab. These receptors all stem from an adult with an advanced solid tumor such as melanoma, head and neck, liver or kidney cancer.

J is TRBJ2-5 and V is TRBV29-1, with D uncertain. The CDR3 has 13 amino acids. Trimming removed 6 bases from V and 3 bases from J, with 14 bases in between. CDR1 and CDR2 (germline): SQVTM, ANQGSEA. CDR3 nucleotide sequence: TGCAGCGTCCTCCCGGGTTTGGAAGAGACCCAGTACTTC. The encoded protein is CSVLPGLEETQYF. The variable domain in full, completed from reference TRBV29-1 and TRBJ2-5, reads SAVISQKPSRDICQRGTSLTIQCQVDSQVTMMFWYRQQPGQSLTLIATANQGSEATYESGFVIDKFPISRPNLTFSTLTVSNMSPEDSSIYLCSVLPGLEETQYFGPGTRLLVL.

The chain couples TRBV4-1 to TRBJ1-5, with 7 bases matching TRBD1. J gave up 3 bases and V 4 bases, and 21 bases lay outside the gene matches. The CDR3 covers 20 residues. The V gene's germline CDR1 is MGHRA and CDR2 YSYEKL. The CDR3 nucleotides are TGCGCCAGCAGCCTGGGTAGGGTCGTTCCACAGGGGACCGACAATCAGCCCCAGCATTTT. Amino acid sequence: CASSLGRVVPQGTDNQPQHF.

V usage is TRBV5-1 and J usage is TRBJ2-1; D gene ambiguous. CDR1 is SGHRS and CDR2 is YFSETQ in the germline V gene. Trimming removed 0 bases from V and 3 bases from J, with 7 bases in between. The CDR3 is 14 residues long. The chain's CDR3 is CASSLGSYYNEQFF. DNA of the CDR3: TGCGCCAGCAGCTTGGGTAGCTACTACAATGAGCAGTTCTTC.

The chain has TRBV7-2 and TRBJ2-7, with 11 positions matching TRBD2. The CDR3 has 19 amino acids. Germline V gene sequence: CDR1 SGHTA, CDR2 FQGNSA. Trimming removed 0 bases from V and 2 bases from J; junction bases left unmatched: 12. CDR3 loop: CASSLALSLTSGGAYEQYF. CDR3 nucleotides: TGTGCCAGCAGCTTAGCTCTTAGTTTAACTAGCGGGGGAGCCTACGAGCAGTACTTC. Combining the CDR3 with reference TRBV7-2 and TRBJ2-7 gives the whole variable domain GAGVSQSPSNKVTEKGKDVELRCDPISGHTALYWYRQSLGQGLEFLIYFQGNSAPDKSGLPSDRFSAERTGGSVSTLTIQRTQQEDSAVYLCASSLALSLTSGGAYEQYFGPGTRLTVT.

J is TRBJ1-2 and V is TRBV4-3; D gene uncertain. V gave up 4 bases and J gave up 2 bases, with 14 bases separating them. Germline CDR1 reads LGHNA; CDR2 reads YSLEER. The CDR3 consists of 15 residues. CDR3 sequence: CASSLDRLLNYGYTF. The CDR3 DNA is TGCGCCAGCAGCCTGGACCGCCTACTAAACTATGGCTACACCTTC.

V and J are TRBV4-3 and TRBJ1-2; 11 nucleotides agree with TRBD1. The length of the CDR3 is 15 residues. Germline lookup yields CDR1 LGHNA and CDR2 YSLEER. V shed 1 base, J shed 4 bases, and the junction held 2 bases outside the gene matches. This chain's CDR3 is CASSQADRGLYGYTF. The CDR3 nucleotides read TGCGCCAGCAGCCAAGCGGACAGGGGGCTCTATGGCTACACCTTC.

This sequence joins TRBV5-4 and TRBJ1-1; a weak D match, TRBD1 (6 bases). V was shortened by 1 base and J by 3 bases, with 13 bases between the two germline ends. Germline lookup yields CDR1 SGHNT and CDR2 YYREEE (reference sequence). There are 15 residues in the CDR3. The CDR3 protein is CASSLKGEPHTEAFF. The CDR3 bases are TGTGCCAGCAGCTTGAAGGGGGAACCCCACACTGAAGCTTTCTTT.

The V gene is TRBV10-3, the J gene TRBJ1-5; 11 bases fit TRBD1. V was clipped by 3 bases and J by 9 bases; unmatched bases: 13. Germline V lookup: CDR1 ENHRY, CDR2 SYGVKD. The CDR3 runs 17 residues. CDR3 in amino acids: CAISDGGSLDRGPPQHF. CDR3 sequence (DNA): TGTGCCATCAGTGACGGGGGGTCCTTGGACAGGGGGCCGCCCCAGCATTTT.

This clone was counted a single time. The V gene is TRBV19, the J gene TRBJ1-1; D is perhaps TRBD1 (5 bases). From germline, CDR1 is LNHDA and CDR2 SQIVND (reference sequence). V gave up 3 bases and J gave up 2 bases, with 13 bases separating them. The CDR3 is made up of 15 amino acids. The CDR3 loop reads CASSIFGGKNTEAFF. The DNA for the CDR3 is TGTGCCAGTAGTATTTTTGGGGGTAAAAACACTGAAGCTTTCTTT.

This clone was found once. CDR3 DNA sequence: TGCAGTCCAGGGCGGAATACGCAGTATTTT. Amino acids: CSPGRNTQYF. The chain has TRBV20-1 and TRBJ2-3; TRBD1 might be the D (5 bases). The germline CDR1 and CDR2 sequences are DFQATT and SNEGSKA (reference sequence). V was trimmed by 8 bases and J by 7 bases, leaving 10 bases between them. The CDR3 is 10 residues long.

This sequence joins TRBV6-5 and TRBJ1-1; D unresolved. The CDR3 extends over 10 amino acids. Germline V lookup: CDR1 MNHEY, CDR2 SVGAGI. The V end lost 9 bases, the J end lost 7 bases, and 9 bases lay between the germline ends. The CDR3 protein is CASAGLEAFF. In DNA, the CDR3 is TGTGCCAGTGCCGGACTTGAAGCTTTCTTT.